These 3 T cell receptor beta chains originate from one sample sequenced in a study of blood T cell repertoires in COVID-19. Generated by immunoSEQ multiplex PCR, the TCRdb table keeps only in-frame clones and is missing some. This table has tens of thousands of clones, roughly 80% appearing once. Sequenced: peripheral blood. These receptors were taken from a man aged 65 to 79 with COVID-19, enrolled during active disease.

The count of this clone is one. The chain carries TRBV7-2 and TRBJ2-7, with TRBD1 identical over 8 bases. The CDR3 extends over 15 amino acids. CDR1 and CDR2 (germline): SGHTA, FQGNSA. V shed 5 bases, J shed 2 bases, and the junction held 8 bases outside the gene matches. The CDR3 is CASSQGALPPYEQYF. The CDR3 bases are TGTGCCAGCAGCCAGGGGGCACTACCTCCCTACGAGCAGTACTTC.

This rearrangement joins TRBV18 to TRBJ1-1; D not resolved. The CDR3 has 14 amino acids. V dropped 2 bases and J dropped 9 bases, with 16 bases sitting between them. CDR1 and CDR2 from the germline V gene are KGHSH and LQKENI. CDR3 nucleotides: TGTGCCAGCTCACCAGACGCGGAGACCGGCCAAGCTTTCTTT. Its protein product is CASSPDAETGQAFF.

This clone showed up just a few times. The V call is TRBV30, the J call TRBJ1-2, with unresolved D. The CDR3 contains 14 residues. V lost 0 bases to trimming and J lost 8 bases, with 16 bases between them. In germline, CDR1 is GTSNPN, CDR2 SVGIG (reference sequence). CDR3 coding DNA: TGTGCCTGGAGTGTACTTGGGTCGGAGTCGGGCTACACCTTC. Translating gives CAWSVLGSESGYTF.